The 12 T cell receptor beta chains listed next were all sequenced from one sample in a study of cytomegalovirus exposure and HLA in healthy donors. Vbeta (60) and Jbeta (13) primers were used in the PCR. Only in-frame clones appear in the TCRdb table, and some are missing; sequencing was by immunoSEQ multiplex PCR. The sample shows some 110,000 clones, about 12% of them seen only once. The sample was PBMCs. These receptors were collected from a man in his forties in good health and CMV-seropositive.

The sample holds a few counts of this clone. The chain employs TRBV4-1 and TRBJ2-5; 10 bases fit TRBD1. Germline V CDR1 and CDR2: MGHRA, YSYEKL. CDR3 length: 17 residues. V was pared by 1 base and J by 1 base, with 6 bases of the junction left unmatched. In DNA form, the CDR3 reads TGCGCCAGCAGCCAAGTTTGGACAGGGGGTAGCCAAGAGACCCAGTACTTC. Translated, it gives CASSQVWTGGSQETQYF.

This clone was detected a few times. The chain combines TRBV5-6 with TRBJ1-1; 10 positions match TRBD1. Germline V gives CDR1 SGHDT, CDR2 YYEEEE. This CDR3 has 16 residues. J gave up 5 bases and V 3 bases, and 10 bases lay outside the gene matches. CDR3 nucleotide sequence: TGTGCCAGCAGCTCCCCGAGGGACAGGGGACGGACTGAAGCTTTCTTT. It translates to CASSSPRDRGRTEAFF.

This clone was seen a handful of times. The V call is TRBV4-1, the J call TRBJ2-1; possible D gene TRBD1, 6 bases. CDR3 length equals 12 residues. Per the germline V gene, CDR1 is MGHRA and CDR2 is YSYEKL. The V and J ends lost 4 bases and 8 bases respectively, with 9 bases between them. The CDR3 loop is CASSRGLHEQFF. CDR3 sequence (DNA): TGCGCCAGCAGCCGGGGGCTCCATGAGCAGTTCTTC.

The chain has TRBV5-1 and TRBJ2-4; 7 bases fit TRBD2. Trimming removed 0 bases from V and 7 bases from J; junction bases left unmatched: 7. Looked up from germline, CDR1 is SGHRS and CDR2 is YFSETQ. This CDR3 has 15 residues. As DNA, the CDR3 is TGCGCCAGCAGCTTGGATGCGGGGAGGGATAACATTCAGTACTTC. Encoded protein: CASSLDAGRDNIQYF.

This clone has only a few counts. The chain links TRBV7-9 to TRBJ1-5; D gene unclear. V was clipped by 5 bases and J by 2 bases, with 13 bases between them. The CDR3 covers 15 residues. Germline assignment: CDR1 SEHNR and CDR2 FQNEAQ (reference sequence). CDR3 residues: CASSSLQWGNQPQHF. Written as DNA, the CDR3 is TGTGCCAGCAGCAGCTTACAGTGGGGCAATCAGCCCCAGCATTTT.

The rearrangement links TRBV7-2 to TRBJ2-1; the match to TRBD2 covers 8 bases. V was pared by 5 bases and J by 6 bases, with 9 bases of the junction left unmatched. The CDR3 extends over 15 amino acids. Looked up from germline, CDR1 is SGHTA and CDR2 is FQGNSA. The CDR3 nucleotides are TGTGCCAGCAGCGCACCGGGACTAGTCGTCAATGAGCAGTTCTTC. This translates into CASSAPGLVVNEQFF.

This clone was counted a few times. The chain employs TRBV10-3 and TRBJ2-3, with unresolved D. The CDR3 length is 11 residues. Per germline, CDR1 ENHRY and CDR2 SYGVKD. V lost 10 bases to trimming and J lost 2 bases, with 7 bases between them. The CDR3: CASQSTDTQYF. Written as DNA, the CDR3 is TGTGCCAGCCAGTCCACAGATACGCAGTATTTT.

The chain has TRBV7-8 and TRBJ2-1; D is unclear. Trimming removed 4 bases at V and 7 bases at J, with 11 bases between. The CDR3 contains 13 residues. CDR1 and CDR2 from the germline V gene are SGHVS and FQNEAQ. In DNA form, the CDR3 reads TGTGCCAGCAGCTCCTCTCGGGTTAATGAGCAGTTCTTC. It yields the protein CASSSSRVNEQFF.

Only a few counts were recorded for this clone. The chain couples TRBV27 to TRBJ1-1, with 10 bases lining up with TRBD1. The CDR3 has 18 amino acids. The V gene end was trimmed by 5 bases and the J gene end by 1 base; junction bases not matched to a gene: 13. Germline CDR1 is MNHEY and CDR2 is SMNVEV (reference sequence). As DNA, the CDR3 is TGTGCCAGCAGTAAAGCCGAGACAGGGGGCGCCGGGAACACTGAAGCTTTCTTT. It yields the protein CASSKAETGGAGNTEAFF.

This rearrangement joins TRBV7-9 to TRBJ1-1; no reliable D call. Per germline, CDR1 SEHNR and CDR2 FQNEAQ (reference sequence). V was pared by 0 bases and J by 0 bases, with 14 bases between. There are 17 residues in the CDR3. This CDR3 is CASSLALGIQMNTEAFF. CDR3 DNA: TGTGCCAGCAGCTTAGCGCTTGGCATCCAAATGAACACTGAAGCTTTCTTT.

This clone turned up a few times. J is TRBJ1-2 and V is TRBV6-5, with TRBD1 matching 9 bases. Germline V CDR1 and CDR2: MNHEY, SVGAGI. The CDR3 length is 15 residues. J was trimmed by 4 bases and V by 0 bases; bases with no gene match: 3. Here the CDR3 reads CASSYSTGGTYGYTF. The DNA for the CDR3 is TGTGCCAGCAGTTACTCAACAGGGGGCACCTATGGCTACACCTTC.

This clone has just a few counts. This sequence joins TRBV6-5 and TRBJ2-7; a possible D gene is TRBD2 (5 bases). This CDR3 contains 13 residues. V shed 7 bases and J shed 5 bases, with 15 bases lying between them. Germline V gene data show CDR1 as MNHEY and CDR2 as SVGAGI. The CDR3 protein is CASKSEVLDEQYF. The DNA of the CDR3 is TGTGCCAGCAAGTCGGAGGTCTTGGACGAGCAGTACTTC.